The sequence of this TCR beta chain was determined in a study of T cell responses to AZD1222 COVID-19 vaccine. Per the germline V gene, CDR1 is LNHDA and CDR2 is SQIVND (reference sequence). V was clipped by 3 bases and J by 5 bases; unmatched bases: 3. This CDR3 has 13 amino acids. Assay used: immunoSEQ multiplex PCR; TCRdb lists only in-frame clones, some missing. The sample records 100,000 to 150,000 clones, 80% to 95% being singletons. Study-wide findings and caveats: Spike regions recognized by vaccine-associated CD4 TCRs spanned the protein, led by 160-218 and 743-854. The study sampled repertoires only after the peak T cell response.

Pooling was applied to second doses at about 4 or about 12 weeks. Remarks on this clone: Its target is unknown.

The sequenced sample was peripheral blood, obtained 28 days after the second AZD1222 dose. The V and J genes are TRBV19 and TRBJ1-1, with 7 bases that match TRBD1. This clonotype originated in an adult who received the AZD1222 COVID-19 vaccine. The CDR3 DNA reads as TGTGCCAGTAGTATGCGCAGGGGGACTGAAGCTTTCTTT. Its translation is CASSMRRGTEAFF. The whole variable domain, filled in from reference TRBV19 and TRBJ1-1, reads DGGITQSPKYLFRKEGQNVTLSCEQNLNHDAMYWYRQDPGQGLRLIYYSQIVNDFQKGDIAEGYSVSREKKESFPLTVTSAQKNPTAFYLCASSMRRGTEAFFGQGTRLTVV.